This TCR beta chain was observed in a study of blood T cell repertoires in COVID-19. Original data processing: The authors estimated nucleated cell counts from reference gene primer amplification. Clones were read by immunoSEQ multiplex PCR, and TCRdb kept only the in-frame ones, dropping some. V and J calls and clone size follow that table, whereas D and trimming were derived from the DNA. This table holds about 210,000 clones, around 81% found once. The ends lost 8 bases at V and 2 bases at J; junction bases unmatched: 12. This CDR3 is built from 15 residues. CDR1 is MGHDK, CDR2 SYGVNS, per germline. Participant age was roughly 18 to 90 years, and participants resided in fewer than 25 US areas.

The material sequenced was PBMCs or T cells enriched from blood (not recorded which). The V gene is TRBV25-1, the J gene TRBJ2-7; TRBD1 aligns across 7 bases. The receptor was derived from a woman in her forties or fifties with acute COVID-19. The CDR3 loop reads CASQTTTGQAYEQYF. DNA of the CDR3: TGTGCCAGCCAGACTACGACAGGGCAAGCCTACGAGCAGTACTTC.